This is a list of T cell receptor beta chains from one sample in a study of graft-versus-host responses after intestinal transplantation. Measured with immunoSEQ multiplex PCR; TCRdb has only the in-frame clones, and not every one. Of tens of thousands of clones listed, roughly 87% are singletons. These TCRs are of unknown antigen specificity. The input for sequencing was unstimulated CD8+ T cells sorted from spleen or lymph node cells, taken before transplant. The origin of the receptors is a human donor who was the organ donor for an intestinal transplant. Both conserved end residues are part of each CDR3. Each record gives: V gene, J gene, D gene, clone size, CDR3 DNA, CDR3 protein. The D gene is left open where the match is weak. Clone size appears in some rows only: once, few, many, or a class for an expanded clone.

TRBV10-2	TRBJ2-7	-	-	TGCGCCAGCAGTGAGCAACAAAAGCCCACCGGCGAGCAGTACTTC	CASSEQQKPTGEQYF
TRBV15	TRBJ1-5	-	-	TGTGCCACCAGCAGAGATAAAATAGCAAATCAGCCCCAGCATTTT	CATSRDKIANQPQHF
TRBV27	TRBJ1-2	-	-	TGTGCCAGCAGTTTTGGCGGACCTGCTGGCTACACCTTC	CASSFGGPAGYTF
TRBV5-1	TRBJ2-7	-	-	TGCGCCAGCAGCTTAATTGGCGCAGGAACATTAAGCTCCTACGAGCAGTACTTC	CASSLIGAGTLSSYEQYF
TRBV6-6	TRBJ2-7	-	few	TGTGCCAGCAGGCTCGGACAGGAGCAGTACTTC	CASRLGQEQYF
TRBV28	TRBJ2-7	TRBD1	-	TGTGCCAGCAGAACTGGACAGGGGGCCTCCTACGAGCAGTACTTC	CASRTGQGASYEQYF
TRBV2	TRBJ2-1	TRBD1	once	TGTGCCAGCAGTGGGGAGCCCGGGACAGCACGGGACAATGAGCAGTTCTTC	CASSGEPGTARDNEQFF
TRBV23-1	TRBJ2-4	TRBD2	-	TGCGCCAGCAGCCTTAGCGGGGGGGCCAAAAACATTCAGTACTTC	CASSLSGGAKNIQYF
TRBV7-9	TRBJ2-7	-	-	TGTGCCAGCAGCCCCGACAGTGGCCAATACGAGCAGTACTTC	CASSPDSGQYEQYF
TRBV29-1	TRBJ1-1	TRBD1	-	TGCAGCGTGGCCCTGGGGAGGGGGCCCGGAATGAACACTGAAGCTTTCTTT	CSVALGRGPGMNTEAFF
TRBV6-5	TRBJ1-2	TRBD1	-	TGTGCCAGCAGCACGGACAGGGCGATGTATGGCTACACCTTC	CASSTDRAMYGYTF
TRBV11-2	TRBJ2-4	-	-	TGTGCCAGCAGCTTAGTCCCTCCGGACGGGCAAAACATTCAGTACTTC	CASSLVPPDGQNIQYF
TRBV5-5	TRBJ2-1	-	-	TGTGCCAGCAGCTTGGCCGACAGGTTTATCAATGAGCAGTTCTTC	CASSLADRFINEQFF